This T cell receptor beta chain was recorded in a study of early T cells in non-severe SARS-CoV-2 infection (dated by TCRdb to about 2021). Notes on the research overall: Because TCR sequencing relied on bulk RNA taken from unsorted whole blood, pairing of alpha and beta chains was not possible. Results the study describes overall, beyond this receptor: VDJdb matching was skewed toward anti-spike CD8 responses, so virus-specific expansions were likely underestimated and private and CD4 specificities were missed.

The method behind the library was 5' RACE. The reads were generated on a NextSeq 500. The TCR library protocol attached unique molecular identifiers to individual cDNA molecules to correct for sequencing error and PCR bias. Both TCR alpha and beta chains were sequenced, and tight co-correlation was observed between alpha and beta sequence abundances in each sample. On the authors' methods: Decombinator V4 was used to annotate TCR sequences for V gene, J gene and CDR3. Expanded TCRs were defined as changing significantly between any two time points under a Poisson model with p below 0.0001. Abundances of TCRs were expressed as counts per million after normalisation to the total number of TCRs sequenced in each sample. VDJdb, accessed 1 November 2021, was searched for CMV, EBV and SARS-CoV-2 annotated TCRs, with TCRs annotated for multiple antigens excluded. TCRdb took the public reads, trimmed them with fastp at Q25, ran MiXCR for clone calling and kept in-frame beta chains. Records with the same CDR3 protein are collapsed into one entry carrying the most frequent genes and DNA. What appears here as the V and J calls and clone size reflects TCRdb's work, not the paper's. A total of roughly 100,000 distinct CDR3 sequences appear in this sample, around 14% of them only once. The ten largest clones take up under 2.5% of the sample.

Set within a cohort of healthcare workers in London, UK, this nested case-control study involved weekly PCR testing of nasopharyngeal swabs along with blood sampling. Healthcare workers were recruited between 23 and 31 March 2020, during the week of the UK lockdown, and were followed weekly for up to about 15 weeks. For this clonotype: What this receptor recognizes is not known. Possible read error: a much larger clone is one base away.

The source material was whole blood. The sequence was collected from an adult who was a healthcare worker with PCR-confirmed SARS-CoV-2 infection or an uninfected control (not recorded which).

The nucleotide sequence is given as TGCAGCCCTCGGAGCTATAATGAAAAACTGTTATTT. It translates as CSPRSYNEKLLF. Recombination linked TRBV20-1 to TRBJ1-4; the D gene assignment is ambiguous. CDR3 length: 12 amino acids, cysteine to phenylalanine. This entry keeps only the CDR3 DNA: 36 bases, framed from base 1. The germline V gene encodes CDR1 DFQATT and CDR2 SNEGSKA (reference sequence).